These T cell receptor beta chains were read from a single sample in a study of T cells after yellow fever vaccination. TCRdb itself ran the 5' RACE reads through MiXCR, one entry per CDR3 protein. The sample lists 250,000 or so distinct CDR3 sequences, roughly 3.7% occurring once. The sample in question was PBMCs, obtained 15 days after the yellow fever booster vaccination. These receptors all come from a man younger than 35 who received the YFV17D yellow fever vaccine. The CDR3 runs from the conserved cysteine through the conserved F or W. Fields, in order: V gene, CDR3 length, J gene, D gene, clone size, CDR3 DNA, CDR3 protein. A D gene is named only where the DNA matches it firmly. Expanded clones are given a class, and other clones once, few, many or no size at all.

v_call: TRBV7-2
cdr3_length: 15
j_call: TRBJ2-4
d_call: TRBD1
clone_size: many
cdr3_nt: TGTGCCAGCAGCTCCGGTACAGGGGCAGGAAACATTCAGTACTTC
cdr3_aa: CASSSGTGAGNIQYF

v_call: TRBV19
cdr3_length: 13
j_call: TRBJ1-5
d_call: -
clone_size: -
cdr3_nt: TGTGCCAGTAGTATAGTGGGGGATCAGCCCCAGCATTTT
cdr3_aa: CASSIVGDQPQHF

v_call: TRBV20-1
cdr3_length: 14
j_call: TRBJ2-2
d_call: -
clone_size: many
cdr3_nt: TGCAGTGCGAAGTGGGGGGAAAAGACCGGGGAGCTGTTTTTT
cdr3_aa: CSAKWGEKTGELFF

v_call: TRBV27
cdr3_length: 13
j_call: TRBJ2-5
d_call: -
clone_size: many
cdr3_nt: TGTGCCAGCAGCTTGAGGGGCTTGGAGACCCAGTACTTC
cdr3_aa: CASSLRGLETQYF

v_call: TRBV7-2
cdr3_length: 12
j_call: TRBJ1-2
d_call: -
clone_size: few
cdr3_nt: TGTGCCAGCAGCTTATGGGCGGAAGGCTACACCTTC
cdr3_aa: CASSLWAEGYTF

v_call: TRBV30
cdr3_length: 12
j_call: TRBJ1-2
d_call: -
clone_size: few
cdr3_nt: TGTGCCTGGGATTTGAGGGGCTATGGCTACACCTTC
cdr3_aa: CAWDLRGYGYTF

v_call: TRBV5-5
cdr3_length: 12
j_call: TRBJ2-5
d_call: -
clone_size: many
cdr3_nt: TGTGCCAGCAGCCTAACAGCAGAGACCCAGTACTTC
cdr3_aa: CASSLTAETQYF

v_call: TRBV21-1
cdr3_length: 16
j_call: TRBJ2-5
d_call: -
clone_size: many
cdr3_nt: TGTGCCAGCAGACGACAGTCATCCTTTCACCAAGAGACCCAGTACTTC
cdr3_aa: CASRRQSSFHQETQYF

v_call: TRBV18
cdr3_length: 13
j_call: TRBJ2-7
d_call: -
clone_size: many
cdr3_nt: TGTGCCAGCTCACCCGACACAATTGTTCAGCAGTACTTC
cdr3_aa: CASSPDTIVQQYF

v_call: TRBV27
cdr3_length: 16
j_call: TRBJ1-6
d_call: TRBD1
clone_size: many
cdr3_nt: TGTGCCAGCAGTTCGGTCTCGGGACAGGGCAATTCACCCCTCCACTTT
cdr3_aa: CASSSVSGQGNSPLHF

v_call: TRBV27
cdr3_length: 13
j_call: TRBJ2-2
d_call: -
clone_size: medium-sized
cdr3_nt: TGTGCCACTGGGTCGGCCAACACCGGGGAGCTGTTTTTT
cdr3_aa: CATGSANTGELFF

v_call: TRBV27
cdr3_length: 16
j_call: TRBJ2-7
d_call: TRBD2
clone_size: few
cdr3_nt: TGTGCCAGCAGTGCCCTCGGGACTAGCGGGGTGAGTGAGCAGTACTTC
cdr3_aa: CASSALGTSGVSEQYF

v_call: TRBV7-2
cdr3_length: 14
j_call: TRBJ2-3
d_call: -
clone_size: many
cdr3_nt: TGTGCCAGCAGCGTCAACCATCTCACAGATACGCAGTATTTT
cdr3_aa: CASSVNHLTDTQYF

v_call: TRBV19
cdr3_length: 15
j_call: TRBJ1-1
d_call: -
clone_size: many
cdr3_nt: TGTGCCAGTAGTCTTAGTGTGAGGGGAACAACTGAAGCTTTCTTT
cdr3_aa: CASSLSVRGTTEAFF

v_call: TRBV7-2
cdr3_length: 17
j_call: TRBJ2-1
d_call: TRBD2
clone_size: many
cdr3_nt: TGTGCCAGCAGCTTAGTGTCGAGCGGGGGGGCGTACAATGAGCAGTTCTTC
cdr3_aa: CASSLVSSGGAYNEQFF

v_call: TRBV20-1
cdr3_length: 13
j_call: TRBJ2-3
d_call: TRBD1
clone_size: many
cdr3_nt: TGCAGTGCTAGTCACAGGGGGACAGATACGCAGTATTTT
cdr3_aa: CSASHRGTDTQYF